What follows describes a single T cell receptor (beta chain). The CDR3 extends over 15 amino acids. Trimming removed 5 bases from V and 0 bases from J, with 14 bases in between. The V gene's germline CDR1 is MDHEN and CDR2 SYDVKM. The data stem from a study of blood T cell repertoires in COVID-19. Across the study: Specimens from acute and convalescent COVID-19 originated in the United States, Italy and Spain. PBMCs, B-cell-depleted T cells, or T cells provided the cDNA or gDNA that made up the material.

In the source study's methods: Estimation of nucleated cell counts relied on the amplification of reference gene primers. Method: immunoSEQ multiplex PCR; TCRdb's copy keeps in-frame clones and lacks some. D and trimming were read from the DNA, whereas the V and J calls and clone size are those reported in that table. The table has some 250,000 clones, about 70% seen once. The rearrangement links TRBV28 to TRBJ2-7; tentative D call: TRBD2 (5 bases). The clonotype originates from a woman older than 75 with acute or convalescent COVID-19. The sample was peripheral blood. In DNA, the CDR3 is TGTGCCAGCAGTCCCGTGGAGGCTGGCTCCTACGAGCAGTACTTC. As protein: CASSPVEAGSYEQYF.